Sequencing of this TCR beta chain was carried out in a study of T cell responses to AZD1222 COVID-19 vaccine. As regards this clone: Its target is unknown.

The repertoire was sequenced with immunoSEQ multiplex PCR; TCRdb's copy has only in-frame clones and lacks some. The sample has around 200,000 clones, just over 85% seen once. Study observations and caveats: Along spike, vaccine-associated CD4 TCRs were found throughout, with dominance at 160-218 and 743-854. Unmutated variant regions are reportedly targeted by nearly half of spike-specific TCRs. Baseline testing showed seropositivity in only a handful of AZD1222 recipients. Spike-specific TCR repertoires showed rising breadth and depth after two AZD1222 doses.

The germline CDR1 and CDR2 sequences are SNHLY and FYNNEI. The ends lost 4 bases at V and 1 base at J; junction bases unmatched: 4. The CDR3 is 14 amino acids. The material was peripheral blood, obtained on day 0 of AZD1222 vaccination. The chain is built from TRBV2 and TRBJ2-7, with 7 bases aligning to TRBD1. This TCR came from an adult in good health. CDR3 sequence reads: CASSGGGWSYEQYF. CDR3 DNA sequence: TGTGCCAGCAGTGGAGGGGGCTGGTCCTACGAGCAGTACTTC.